A selection of T cell receptor beta chains follows, all from one sample in a study of blood T cell repertoires in COVID-19. Sequencing was performed with immunoSEQ multiplex PCR; in TCRdb, only in-frame clones are kept and a portion is missing. The sample shows about 160,000 clones, 70% to 90% of them seen only once. The sequencing input was peripheral blood. Every receptor here comes from a man in his sixties with COVID-19, enrolled during active disease. Each CDR3 is given without its conserved first and last residue. Clone size is stated in some rows and not others, as once, few, many or a class when expanded.

TRBV6-5	TRBJ1-5	.	ASSPGVQH
TRBV6-5	TRBJ2-7	.	ASSYGTGGYEQY
TRBV11-3	TRBJ2-3	.	ASSPRQGFGSTDTQY
TRBV5-6	TRBJ1-4	.	ASSPDRDEKLF
TRBV19	TRBJ1-5	few	ASSPDRGGVSNQPQH
TRBV19	TRBJ1-1	.	ASSRQNTEAF
TRBV5-8	TRBJ2-3	.	ASSFLAGSTDTQY
TRBV27	TRBJ2-7	.	ASSTPGQGPGRLLREQY
TRBV6-2/TRBV6-3	TRBJ2-7	.	ASSYSTSGRDEQY
TRBV4-1	TRBJ1-1	.	ASSQGLLRRETEAF
TRBV19	TRBJ1-1	.	ASTGGLDTEAF
TRBV7-9	TRBJ1-4	.	ASSQDRLNEKLF
TRBV6-2/TRBV6-3	TRBJ2-7	.	ASSYHIRHGYEQY
TRBV29-1	TRBJ2-1	once	SVTGTDYNEQF
TRBV5-1	TRBJ1-6	.	ASSLTGTGGGSPLH
TRBV27	TRBJ1-6	.	ASSVTGQGRSPLH